This entry lists 23 T cell receptor beta chains sequenced from one sample in a study of blood T cells in healthy people across ages. A second PCR, run for roughly 7 to 12 cycles, used a sample-barcoded 5' primer plus a J-beta primer mix. TCRdb fed the 5' RACE reads into MiXCR, producing one record per CDR3 protein. Altogether hundreds of thousands of distinct CDR3 sequences are present, approximately 44% being singletons, with the ten largest covering roughly 19%. Specimen: blood. The receptors here all came from a man aged 60-69 years in good health.

This chain uses TRBV29-1 with TRBJ2-4; no clear D gene. The J call may be wrong; the DNA end is better matched by TRBJ2-7. The CDR3 totals 11 residues. CDR1 and CDR2 from the germline V gene are SQVTM and ANQGSEA. CDR3 loop: CSVDPTYEQYF. Here the CDR3 DNA reads TGCAGCGTTGACCCAACCTACGAGCAGTACTTC.

This clonotype was counted only a few times. This chain links TRBV25-1 with TRBJ1-6; 8 positions agree with TRBD1. Trimming cost V 2 bases and J 3 bases; bases outside gene matches: 3. Germline CDR1 and CDR2: MGHDK and SYGVNS. The CDR3 length is 16 residues. The CDR3 DNA follows: TGTGCCAGCAGTGAACAGGGGGCGTTCTATAATTCACCCCTCCACTTT. It translates to CASSEQGAFYNSPLHF.

V is TRBV27 and J is TRBJ1-1, with D possibly being TRBD1 (5 bases). Germline CDR1 and CDR2: MNHEY and SMNVEV (reference sequence). V was cut by 3 bases and J by 1 base, with 9 bases left in between. The CDR3 has 14 amino acids. CDR3 residues: CASSFDSWNTEAFF. The CDR3, as DNA: TGTGCCAGCAGTTTTGACAGTTGGAACACTGAAGCTTTCTTT.

This chain connects TRBV9 to TRBJ1-2; a weak D match, TRBD1 (5 bases). Trimming took off 5 bases at V and 4 bases at J, with 18 bases between the two ends. Germline values: CDR1 SGDLS, CDR2 YYNGEE. CDR3 size: 15 residues. The CDR3 loop is CASSNPGTQGYGYTF. CDR3 coding DNA: TGTGCCAGCAGTAACCCCGGGACCCAGGGCTATGGCTACACCTTC.

The CDR3 nucleotides read TGTGCCAGCAGAGACAGGGTAGAAGCTTTCTTT. Translation: CASRDRVEAFF. The chain combines TRBV6-6 with TRBJ1-1, with 7 bases lining up with TRBD1. Unmatched junction bases numbered 3, after V lost 6 bases and J lost 8 bases. The CDR3 is 11 residues long. From germline, CDR1 is MNHNY and CDR2 SVGAGI (reference sequence).

The chain uses TRBV2 and TRBJ1-4; tentative D call: TRBD1 (5 bases). Germline-derived CDR1 and CDR2 are SNHLY and FYNNEI. The CDR3 has 13 amino acids. Between the trimmed V and J ends, which lost 2 bases and 10 bases, there was a span of 11 bases. The CDR3 DNA reads TGTGCCAGCAGTGAAACCCCGGGGGGAAAACTGTTTTTT. It codes for CASSETPGGKLFF.

The chain is built from TRBV3-1 and TRBJ2-3, with 8 bases fitting TRBD2. With 5 bases clipped from V and 2 bases from J, the junction kept 9 bases outside the gene matches. Looked up from germline, CDR1 is LGHDT and CDR2 is YNNKEL (reference sequence). The CDR3 totals 16 residues. The CDR3, as DNA: TGTGCCAGCAGCTCCCGATCCGGGGGGGTCACAGATACGCAGTATTTT. Protein product: CASSSRSGGVTDTQYF.

This clonotype was picked up a small number of times. The chain employs TRBV20-1 and TRBJ2-3; no clear D. Deletions cut 4 bases from V and 4 bases from J, with 6 bases between. The germline V gene encodes CDR1 DFQATT and CDR2 SNEGSKA (reference sequence). The CDR3 consists of 11 residues. CDR3 DNA sequence: TGCAGTGCTACCTCTCCAGATACGCAGTATTTT. Translated, it gives CSATSPDTQYF.

This clonotype was detected a few times. The chain joins TRBV3-1 to TRBJ1-4; D unresolved. The CDR3 spans 13 residues. V lost 4 bases to trimming and J lost 4 bases, with 7 bases between them. Germline-derived CDR1 and CDR2 are LGHDT and YNNKEL (reference sequence). CDR3 DNA sequence: TGTGCCAGCAGCCGCGGGAATAATGAAAAACTGTTTTTT. The encoded protein is CASSRGNNEKLFF.

The V gene is TRBV11-2, the J gene TRBJ1-1; no clear D gene. The CDR3 extends over 16 amino acids. CDR1 SGHAT and CDR2 FQNNGV come from the germline V gene. V was shortened by 2 bases and J by 1 base, with 14 bases between the two germline ends. Here the CDR3 DNA reads TGTGCCAGCAGCTTACCTCAGAGGCGTCAGAACACTGAAGCTTTCTTT. Translation gives CASSLPQRRQNTEAFF.

Concerning this clonotype itself: An end of the junction does not agree with germline; a read error may underlie this. The rearrangement links TRBV6-1 to TRBJ2-7, with D perhaps TRBD2 (6 bases). The CDR3 is 15 residues long. Germline V gene data show CDR1 as MNHNS and CDR2 as SASEGT. CDR3 sequence reads: CACSEPGLSSYEQYF. The CDR3 DNA reads TGTGCCTGCAGTGAACCGGGACTGAGCTCCTACGAGCAGTACTTC.

The chain uses TRBV6-2 or TRBV6-3 and TRBJ2-1, with a tentative D call TRBD1 (6 bases). The V end was cut by 2 bases, the J end by 9 bases, with 32 bases between. Per the germline V gene, CDR1 is MNHEY and CDR2 is SVGEGT. This CDR3 contains 20 residues. This CDR3 is CASSYVGGFRAVAADSEQFF. The CDR3 DNA sequence: TGTGCCAGCAGTTACGTAGGAGGATTCAGGGCGGTTGCGGCGGACAGTGAGCAGTTCTTC.

The chain employs TRBV5-1 and TRBJ2-1, with 11 nucleotides matching TRBD1. This CDR3 comprises 15 residues. Trimming cost V 4 bases and J 5 bases; bases outside gene matches: 5. CDR1 is SGHRS, CDR2 YFSETQ, per germline. The CDR3 DNA is TGCGCCAGCAGCAGGACAGGGGGCCTGAACAATGAGCAGTTCTTC. This sequence encodes CASSRTGGLNNEQFF.

This sequence joins TRBV11-3 and TRBJ2-5, with a possible D match to TRBD1 (5 bases). Germline V CDR1 and CDR2: SGHNT, YENEEA. The CDR3 is made up of 16 amino acids. V lost 1 base and J lost 1, with 13 bases in between. CDR3 sequence (DNA): TGTGCCAGCAGCTTAGTAGGGGCGGACCCCCAAGAGACCCAGTACTTC. Translated, it gives CASSLVGADPQETQYF.

The chain couples TRBV30 to TRBJ1-2; D gene unclear. From germline, CDR1 is GTSNPN and CDR2 SVGIG (reference sequence). Trimming removed 4 bases from V and 4 bases from J, with 13 bases in between. This CDR3 has 13 amino acids. The CDR3 loop is CAWTQVVSYGYTF. The CDR3 DNA is TGTGCCTGGACCCAAGTAGTAAGCTATGGCTACACCTTC. Based on the CDR3 plus reference TRBV30 and TRBJ1-2, the full variable domain is SQTIHQWPATLVQPVGSPLSLECTVEGTSNPNLYWYRQAAGRGLQLLFYSVGIGQISSEVPQNLSASRPQDRQFILSSKKLLLSDSGFYLCAWTQVVSYGYTFGSGTRLTVV.

Concerning this clonotype: Relative to the germline gene, one junction end is altered; a read error may explain this. The J gene is TRBJ2-7, the V gene TRBV5-1; no firm D call. The germline V gene has CDR1 SGHRS and CDR2 YFSETQ. This CDR3 has 11 amino acids. CDR3 bases: TGCGCCAGCCGGCTGAATTACGGGCAGTACTTC. It codes for CASRLNYGQYF.

This clonotype was picked up a small number of times. This chain joins TRBV20-1 and TRBJ2-7, with a weak D call TRBD2 (6 bases). Germline V lookup: CDR1 DFQATT, CDR2 SNEGSKA (reference sequence). This CDR3 is built from 14 residues. V dropped 3 bases and J dropped 0 bases, with 12 bases sitting between them. CDR3 region: CSASIFGGSYEQYF. CDR3 bases: TGCAGTGCTAGTATCTTCGGGGGCTCCTACGAGCAGTACTTC.

This clonotype was counted many times. This chain joins TRBV29-1 and TRBJ2-5; D ambiguous. The CDR3 covers 13 residues. Germline loops: CDR1 SQVTM, CDR2 ANQGSEA. V lost 5 bases and J 2 bases, leaving 12 bases between the germline ends. The CDR3 DNA sequence: TGCAGCGTTCCAAAAGGTCCGCAAGAGACCCAGTACTTC. This translates into CSVPKGPQETQYF.

This clonotype was counted a few times. The chain uses TRBV6-2 or TRBV6-3 and TRBJ1-5, with 12 bases lining up with TRBD1. Germline CDR1 and CDR2: MNHEY and SVGEGT. The CDR3 has 17 amino acids. Trimming removed 6 bases from V and 1 base from J; junction bases left unmatched: 7. The CDR3 region is CASRDTGTGGSNQPQHF. CDR3 sequence (DNA): TGTGCCAGCAGGGACACCGGGACAGGGGGCAGCAATCAGCCCCAGCATTTT.

As regards this clonotype: This sequence may be a read error, since a much larger clone differs from it by one base. The chain employs TRBV29-1 and TRBJ2-3; tentative D call: TRBD2 (5 bases). Germline V gene lookup returns CDR1 SQVTM and CDR2 ANQGSEA. The CDR3 length is 16 residues. V lost 0 bases to trimming and J lost 4 bases, with 17 bases between them. The CDR3: CSVEDLRADSADTQYF. In DNA, the CDR3 is TGCAGCGTTGAAGATCTTCGGGCAGATAGCGCAGATACGCAGTATTTT.

V is TRBV5-8 and J is TRBJ2-7; D gene unclear. The V end was cut by 1 base, the J end by 1 base, with 12 bases between. Germline V lookup: CDR1 SGHTS, CDR2 YDEGEE. There are 15 residues in the CDR3. CDR3 in amino acids: CASSLKVTESYEQYF. The CDR3 coding sequence is TGTGCCAGCAGCTTGAAGGTAACGGAATCCTACGAGCAGTACTTC.

The J gene is TRBJ2-5, the V gene TRBV5-1, with 9 bases matching TRBD1. With 2 bases clipped from V and 5 bases from J, the junction kept 7 bases outside the gene matches. Germline CDR1 is SGHRS and CDR2 is YFSETQ. The CDR3 runs to 15 residues. The CDR3 nucleotides read TGCGCCAGCAGCTTTGGGGACAGGGAACAGGAGACCCAGTACTTC. It encodes CASSFGDREQETQYF. Using reference TRBV5-1 and TRBJ2-5 for the parts outside the CDR3, the full variable domain is KAGVTQTPRYLIKTRGQQVTLSCSPISGHRSVSWYQQTPGQGLQFLFEYFSETQRNKGNFPGRFSGRQFSNSRSEMNVSTLELGDSALYLCASSFGDREQETQYFGPGTRLLVL.

This clonotype was recorded a few times. In nucleotides, the CDR3 is TGTGCCACCAGTGATTCGGCGGCCACGGGACTTCCCGAGCAGTACTTC. It yields the protein CATSDSAATGLPEQYF. The chain employs TRBV24-1 and TRBJ2-7, with D perhaps TRBD2 (6 bases). This CDR3 comprises 16 residues. V was trimmed by 2 bases and J by 6 bases, leaving 19 bases between them. Germline loops: CDR1 KGHDR, CDR2 SFDVKD.